What follows are 10 T cell receptor beta chains derived from one specimen sequenced in a study of shared clonotypes between healthy human individuals. This table comes from immunoSEQ multiplex PCR, and its TCRdb copy is limited to in-frame clones, with some not included. The repertoire holds some 1.1 million clones, with 70% to 85% as singletons. The sequencing input was memory CD4+ T cells from PBMCs. Noted subset: CD45RA-negative fraction. Source of these receptors: a man younger than 35 in good health. Some clones in this sample may be carry-over from other donors' samples.

V and J are TRBV7-6 and TRBJ1-5; possible D gene TRBD1, 5 bases. Germline CDR1 and CDR2: SGHVS and FNYEAQ. CDR3 length equals 15 residues. Trimming left V 4 bases short and J 1 base short, with 11 bases between. The CDR3 protein is CASSSQGKSNQPQHF. In DNA form, the CDR3 reads TGTGCCAGCAGCTCCCAGGGAAAGAGCAATCAGCCCCAGCATTTT.

V is TRBV7-3 and J is TRBJ2-5; TRBD1 matches at 12 bases. The CDR3 has 16 amino acids. V was clipped by 1 base and J by 5 bases; unmatched bases: 5. Per germline, CDR1 SGHTA and CDR2 FQGTGA. The CDR3: CASSLKGQGAWETQYF. The CDR3 DNA sequence: TGTGCCAGCAGCTTAAAGGGACAGGGGGCCTGGGAGACCCAGTACTTC.

This chain joins TRBV5-1 and TRBJ1-1; the match to TRBD1 covers 9 bases. Germline values: CDR1 SGHRS, CDR2 YFSETQ. The CDR3 length is 16 residues. V gave up 4 bases and J gave up 6 bases; unmatched junction bases: 13. The CDR3 sequence is CASSVIKSDRGAEAFF. The DNA of the CDR3 is TGCGCCAGCAGCGTGATCAAATCGGACAGGGGAGCTGAAGCTTTCTTT.

In regard to this clone: Other DNA sequences in the sample encode the same CDR3. The chain is built from TRBV28 and TRBJ2-7, with D hard to call. The CDR3 spans 12 residues. The V gene lost 3 bases and the J gene lost 5 bases, with 8 bases spanning the gap. Germline-derived CDR1 and CDR2 are MDHEN and SYDVKM. The CDR3 loop reads CASSLAGNEQYF. The CDR3 region has the DNA TGTGCCAGCAGTTTGGCAGGTAACGAGCAGTACTTC.

The chain employs TRBV18 and TRBJ1-2; a weak D match, TRBD1 (5 bases). The germline CDR1 and CDR2 sequences are KGHSH and LQKENI. Between the trimmed V and J ends, which lost 2 bases and 4 bases, there was a span of 14 bases. The CDR3 sequence is 15 residues long. CDR3: CASSPDGGNRYGYTF. DNA of the CDR3: TGTGCCAGCTCACCAGATGGGGGGAATCGCTATGGCTACACCTTC.

V is TRBV2 and J is TRBJ1-4; 7 bases match TRBD1. V lost 6 bases to trimming and J lost 7 bases; unmatched junction nucleotides: 5. The CDR3 length is 13 residues. Germline V gene lookup returns CDR1 SNHLY and CDR2 FYNNEI. The CDR3: CASRRGLGEKLFF. The CDR3 bases are TGTGCCAGCAGGAGGGGGCTAGGTGAAAAACTGTTTTTT. Full variable domain (rest looked up from reference TRBV2 and TRBJ1-4): EPEVTQTPSHQVTQMGQEVILRCVPISNHLYFYWYRQILGQKVEFLVSFYNNEISEKSEIFDDQFSVERPDGSNFTLKIRSTKLEDSAMYFCASRRGLGEKLFFGSGTQLSVL.

This clone was seen only once. V usage is TRBV18 and J usage is TRBJ1-1; 7 positions agree with TRBD1. Trimming cost V 2 bases and J 1 base; bases outside gene matches: 7. CDR1 is KGHSH, CDR2 LQKENI, per germline. CDR3 size: 16 residues. In DNA, the CDR3 is TGTGCCAGCTCACCAACCACGACAGGGAGGAACACTGAAGCTTTCTTT. It encodes CASSPTTTGRNTEAFF.

The chain is built from TRBV5-1 and TRBJ2-1; no definite D call. CDR3 length: 14 amino acids. V gave up 4 bases and J gave up 6 bases, with 14 bases separating them. From germline, CDR1 is SGHRS and CDR2 YFSETQ. As DNA, the CDR3 is TGCGCCAGCAGCCCTTTTATAAATGCCAATGAGCAGTTCTTC. The encoded protein is CASSPFINANEQFF.

This clone was detected ten times or more. The CDR3 is CASSPGRTTDTQYF. DNA of the CDR3: TGTGCCAGCAGCCCCGGAAGAACGACAGATACGCAGTATTTT. V and J are TRBV7-9 and TRBJ2-3; D call uncertain. V was trimmed by 5 bases and J by 3 bases, leaving 12 bases between them. CDR1 is SEHNR, CDR2 FQNEAQ, per germline (reference sequence). The CDR3 covers 14 residues.

As concerns this clone: Other DNA sequences of this sample code for an identical CDR3. This chain joins TRBV7-3 and TRBJ2-1; 7 positions agree with TRBD2. Germline assignment: CDR1 SGHTA and CDR2 FQGTGA. V shed 0 bases, J shed 2 bases, and the junction held 1 base outside the gene matches. This CDR3 has 15 amino acids. CDR3 nucleotide sequence: TGTGCCAGCAGCTTAACCAGCGGGACCTACAATGAGCAGTTCTTC. It yields the protein CASSLTSGTYNEQFF.